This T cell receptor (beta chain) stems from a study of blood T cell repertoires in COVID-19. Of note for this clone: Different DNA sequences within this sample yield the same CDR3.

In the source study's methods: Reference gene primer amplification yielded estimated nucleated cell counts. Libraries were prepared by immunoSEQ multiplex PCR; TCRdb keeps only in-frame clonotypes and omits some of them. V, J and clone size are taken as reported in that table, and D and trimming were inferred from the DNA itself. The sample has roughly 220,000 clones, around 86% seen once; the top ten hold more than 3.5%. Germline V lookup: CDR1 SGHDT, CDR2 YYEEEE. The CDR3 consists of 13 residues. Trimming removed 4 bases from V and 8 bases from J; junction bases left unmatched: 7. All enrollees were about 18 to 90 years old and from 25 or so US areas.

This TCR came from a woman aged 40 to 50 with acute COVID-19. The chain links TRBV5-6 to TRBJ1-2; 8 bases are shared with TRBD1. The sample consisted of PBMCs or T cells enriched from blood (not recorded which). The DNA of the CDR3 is TGTGCCAGCAGCCTCGACAGGGGAGGAGGCTACACCTTC. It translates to CASSLDRGGGYTF.